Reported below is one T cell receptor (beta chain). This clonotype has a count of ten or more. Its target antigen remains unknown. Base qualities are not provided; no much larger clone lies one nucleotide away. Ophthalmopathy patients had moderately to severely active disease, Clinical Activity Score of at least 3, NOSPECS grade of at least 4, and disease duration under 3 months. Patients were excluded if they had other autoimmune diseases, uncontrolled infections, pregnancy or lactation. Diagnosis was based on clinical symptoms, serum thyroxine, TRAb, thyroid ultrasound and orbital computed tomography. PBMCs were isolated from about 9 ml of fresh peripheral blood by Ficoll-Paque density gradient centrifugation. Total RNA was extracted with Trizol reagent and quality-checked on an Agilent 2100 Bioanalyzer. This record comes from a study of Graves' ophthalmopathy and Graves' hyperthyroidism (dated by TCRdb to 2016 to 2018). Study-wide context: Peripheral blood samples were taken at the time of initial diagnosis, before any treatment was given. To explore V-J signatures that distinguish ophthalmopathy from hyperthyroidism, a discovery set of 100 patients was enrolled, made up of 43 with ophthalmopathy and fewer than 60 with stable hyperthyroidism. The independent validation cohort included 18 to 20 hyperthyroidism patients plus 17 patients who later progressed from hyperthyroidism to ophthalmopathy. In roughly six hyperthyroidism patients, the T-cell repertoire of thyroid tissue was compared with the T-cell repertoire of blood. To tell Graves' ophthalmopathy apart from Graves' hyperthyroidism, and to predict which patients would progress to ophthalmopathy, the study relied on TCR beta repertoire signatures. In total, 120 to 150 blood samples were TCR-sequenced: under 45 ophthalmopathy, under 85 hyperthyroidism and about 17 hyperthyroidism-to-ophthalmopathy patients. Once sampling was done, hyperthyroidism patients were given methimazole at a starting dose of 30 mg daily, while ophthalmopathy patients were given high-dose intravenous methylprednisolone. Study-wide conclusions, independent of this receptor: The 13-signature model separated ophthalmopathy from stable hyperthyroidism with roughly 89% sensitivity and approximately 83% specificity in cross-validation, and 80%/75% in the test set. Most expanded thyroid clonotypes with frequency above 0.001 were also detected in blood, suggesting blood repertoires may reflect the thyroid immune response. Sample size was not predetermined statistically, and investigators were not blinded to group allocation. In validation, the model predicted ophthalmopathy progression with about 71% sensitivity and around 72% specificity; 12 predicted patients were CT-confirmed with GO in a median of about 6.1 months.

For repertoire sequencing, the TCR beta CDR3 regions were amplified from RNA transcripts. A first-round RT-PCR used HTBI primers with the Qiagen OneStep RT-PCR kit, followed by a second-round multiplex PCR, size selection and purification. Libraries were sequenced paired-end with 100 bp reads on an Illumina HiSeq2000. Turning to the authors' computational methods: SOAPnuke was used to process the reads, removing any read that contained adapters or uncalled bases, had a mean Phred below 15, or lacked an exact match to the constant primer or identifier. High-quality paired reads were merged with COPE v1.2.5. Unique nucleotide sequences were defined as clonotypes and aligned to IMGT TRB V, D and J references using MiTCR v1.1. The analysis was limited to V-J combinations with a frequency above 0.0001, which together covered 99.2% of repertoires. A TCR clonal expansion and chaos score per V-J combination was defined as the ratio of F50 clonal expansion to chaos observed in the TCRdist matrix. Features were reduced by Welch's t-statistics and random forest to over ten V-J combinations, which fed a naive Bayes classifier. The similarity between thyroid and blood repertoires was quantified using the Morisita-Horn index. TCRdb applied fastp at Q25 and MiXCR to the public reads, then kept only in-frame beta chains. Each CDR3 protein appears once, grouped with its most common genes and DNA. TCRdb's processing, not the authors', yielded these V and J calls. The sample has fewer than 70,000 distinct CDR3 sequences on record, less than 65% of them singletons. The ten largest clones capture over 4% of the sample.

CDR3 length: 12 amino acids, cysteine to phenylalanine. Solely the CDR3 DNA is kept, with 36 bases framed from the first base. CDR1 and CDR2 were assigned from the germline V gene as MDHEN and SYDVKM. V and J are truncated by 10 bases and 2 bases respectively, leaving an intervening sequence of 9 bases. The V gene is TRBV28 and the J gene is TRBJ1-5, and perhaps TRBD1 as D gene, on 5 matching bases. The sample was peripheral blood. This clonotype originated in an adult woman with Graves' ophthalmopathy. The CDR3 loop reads CATGTGNQPQHF. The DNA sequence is TGTGCCACCGGGACGGGCAATCAGCCCCAGCATTTT.